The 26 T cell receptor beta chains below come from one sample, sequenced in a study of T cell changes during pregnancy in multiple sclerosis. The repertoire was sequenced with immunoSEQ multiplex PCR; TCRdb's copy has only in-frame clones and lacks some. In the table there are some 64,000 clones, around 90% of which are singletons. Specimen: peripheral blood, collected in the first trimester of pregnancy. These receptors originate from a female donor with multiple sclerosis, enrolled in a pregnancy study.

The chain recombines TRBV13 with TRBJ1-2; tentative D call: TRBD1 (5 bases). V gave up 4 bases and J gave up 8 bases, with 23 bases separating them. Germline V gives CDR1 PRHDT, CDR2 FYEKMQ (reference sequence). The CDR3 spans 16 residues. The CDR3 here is CASSSHPRQSSDGYTF. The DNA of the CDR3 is TGTGCCAGCAGCTCCCACCCCAGACAGAGCAGCGACGGCTACACCTTC.

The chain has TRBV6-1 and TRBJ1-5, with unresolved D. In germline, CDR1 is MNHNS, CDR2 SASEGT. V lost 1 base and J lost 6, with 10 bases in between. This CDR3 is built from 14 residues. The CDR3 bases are TGTGCCAGCAGTGAAGGCGGATCACGTCAGCCCCAGCATTTT. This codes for CASSEGGSRQPQHF.

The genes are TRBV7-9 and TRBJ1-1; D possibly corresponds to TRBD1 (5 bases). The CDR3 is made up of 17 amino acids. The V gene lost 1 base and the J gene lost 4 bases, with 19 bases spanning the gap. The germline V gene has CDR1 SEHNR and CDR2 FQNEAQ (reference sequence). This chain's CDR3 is CASSLEGSGQWGTEAFF. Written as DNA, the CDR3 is TGTGCCAGCAGCTTAGAGGGGTCGGGCCAATGGGGCACTGAAGCTTTCTTT.

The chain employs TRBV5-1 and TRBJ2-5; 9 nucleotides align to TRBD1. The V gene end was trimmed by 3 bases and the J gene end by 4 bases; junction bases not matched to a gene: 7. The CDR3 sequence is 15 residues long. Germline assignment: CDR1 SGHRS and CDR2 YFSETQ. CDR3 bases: TGCGCCAGCAGCTGGGGACAGGGATACTCAGAGACCCAGTACTTC. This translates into CASSWGQGYSETQYF.

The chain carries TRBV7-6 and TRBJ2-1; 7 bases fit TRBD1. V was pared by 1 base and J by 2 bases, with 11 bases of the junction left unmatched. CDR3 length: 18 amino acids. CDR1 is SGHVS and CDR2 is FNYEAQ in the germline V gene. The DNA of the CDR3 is TGTGCCAGCAGCTTAGAACCCCCTGACAGGGTGACCTACAATGAGCAGTTCTTC. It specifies CASSLEPPDRVTYNEQFF.

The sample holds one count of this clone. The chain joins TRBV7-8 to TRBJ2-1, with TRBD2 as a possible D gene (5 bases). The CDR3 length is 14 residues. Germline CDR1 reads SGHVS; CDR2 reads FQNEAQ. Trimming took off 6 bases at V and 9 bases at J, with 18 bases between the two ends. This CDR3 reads CASRVRTGNIEQFF. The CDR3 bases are TGTGCCAGCAGGGTAAGGACTGGCAATATTGAGCAGTTCTTC.

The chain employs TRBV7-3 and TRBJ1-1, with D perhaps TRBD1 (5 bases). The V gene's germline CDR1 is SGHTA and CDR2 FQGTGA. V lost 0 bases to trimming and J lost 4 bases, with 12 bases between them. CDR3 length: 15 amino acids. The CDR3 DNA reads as TGTGCCAGCAGCTTAACCGGAGGGGCTATCACTGAAGCTTTCTTT. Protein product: CASSLTGGAITEAFF.

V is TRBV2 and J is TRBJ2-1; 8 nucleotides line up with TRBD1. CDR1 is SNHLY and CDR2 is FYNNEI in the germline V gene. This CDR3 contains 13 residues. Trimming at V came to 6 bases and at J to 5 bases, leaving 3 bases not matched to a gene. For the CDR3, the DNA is TGTGCCAGCAGCTTCAGGGGGCACAATGAGCAGTTCTTC. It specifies CASSFRGHNEQFF.

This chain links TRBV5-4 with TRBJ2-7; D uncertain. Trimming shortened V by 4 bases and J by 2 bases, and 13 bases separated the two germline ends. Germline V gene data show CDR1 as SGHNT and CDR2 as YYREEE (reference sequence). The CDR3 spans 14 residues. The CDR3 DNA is TGTGCCAGCAGCCGTACGGTCGCGACCTACGAGCAGTACTTC. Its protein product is CASSRTVATYEQYF.

CDR3 protein: CASSPGRGVRQPQHF. The CDR3 DNA sequence: TGTGCCAGCTCACCGGGCAGGGGGGTCCGCCAGCCCCAGCATTTT. The chain uses TRBV18 and TRBJ1-5; 7 positions agree with TRBD1. V shed 3 bases and J 7 bases; nucleotides not matched to a gene: 9. The CDR3 runs 15 residues. Germline assignment: CDR1 KGHSH and CDR2 LQKENI.

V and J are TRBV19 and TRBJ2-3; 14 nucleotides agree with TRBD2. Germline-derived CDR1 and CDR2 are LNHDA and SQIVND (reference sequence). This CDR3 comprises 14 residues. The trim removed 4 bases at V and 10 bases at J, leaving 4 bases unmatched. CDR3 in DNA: TGTGCCAGTAGTACGGGACTAGCGGGAGAGGCGCAGTATTTT. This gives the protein CASSTGLAGEAQYF.

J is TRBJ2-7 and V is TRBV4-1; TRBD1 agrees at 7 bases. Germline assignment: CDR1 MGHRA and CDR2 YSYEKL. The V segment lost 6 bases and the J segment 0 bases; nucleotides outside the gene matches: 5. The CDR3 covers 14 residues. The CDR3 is CASRTRDSSYEQYF. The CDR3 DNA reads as TGCGCCAGCAGGACTCGGGACAGCTCCTACGAGCAGTACTTC.

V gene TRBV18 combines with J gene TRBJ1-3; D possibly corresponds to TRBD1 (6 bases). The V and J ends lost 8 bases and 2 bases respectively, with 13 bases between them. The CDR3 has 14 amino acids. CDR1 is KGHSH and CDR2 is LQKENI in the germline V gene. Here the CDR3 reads CASAPPGAGNTIYF. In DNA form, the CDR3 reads TGTGCCAGCGCGCCACCAGGGGCTGGAAACACCATATATTTT.

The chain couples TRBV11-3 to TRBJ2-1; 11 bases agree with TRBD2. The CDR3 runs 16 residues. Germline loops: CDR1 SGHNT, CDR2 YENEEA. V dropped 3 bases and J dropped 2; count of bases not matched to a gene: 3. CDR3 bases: TGTGCCAGCAGCTTGGAACTAGCGGGAGCCTACAATGAGCAGTTCTTC. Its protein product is CASSLELAGAYNEQFF.

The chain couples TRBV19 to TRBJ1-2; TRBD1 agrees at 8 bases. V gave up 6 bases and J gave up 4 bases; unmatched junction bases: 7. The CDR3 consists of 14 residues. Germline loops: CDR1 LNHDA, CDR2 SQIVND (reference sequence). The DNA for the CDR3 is TGTGCCAGTAGGGATGGACAGGGCGGCTATGGCTACACCTTC. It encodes CASRDGQGGYGYTF.

DNA for the CDR3: TGTGCCAGTAGTATGGTCCCAGGGGCAGGGGCCAACGTCCTGACTTTC. Residues: CASSMVPGAGANVLTF. The chain combines TRBV19 with TRBJ2-6; D may be TRBD1 (6 bases). The V end was cut by 3 bases, the J end by 4 bases, with 13 bases between. Looked up from germline, CDR1 is LNHDA and CDR2 is SQIVND (reference sequence). The CDR3 loop spans 16 amino acids.

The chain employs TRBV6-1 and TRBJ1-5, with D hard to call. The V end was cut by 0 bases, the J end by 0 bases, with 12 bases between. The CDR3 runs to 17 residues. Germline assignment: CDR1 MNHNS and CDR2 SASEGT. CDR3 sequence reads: CASSEARRRTSNQPQHF. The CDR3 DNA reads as TGTGCCAGCAGTGAAGCACGGAGGCGGACTAGCAATCAGCCCCAGCATTTT.

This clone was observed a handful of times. The CDR3 here is CAWSARVDTEAFF. The CDR3 DNA is TGTGCCTGGAGTGCCAGGGTGGATACTGAAGCTTTCTTT. The chain combines TRBV30 with TRBJ1-1, with D tentatively TRBD1 (5 bases). V was shortened by 1 base and J by 5 bases, with 11 bases between the two germline ends. The CDR3 consists of 13 residues. Germline CDR1 reads GTSNPN; CDR2 reads SVGIG (reference sequence).

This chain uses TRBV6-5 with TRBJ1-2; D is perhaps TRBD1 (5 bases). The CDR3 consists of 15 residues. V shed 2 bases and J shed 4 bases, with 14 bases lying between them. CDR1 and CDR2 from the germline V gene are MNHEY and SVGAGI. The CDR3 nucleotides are TGTGCCAGCAGTTACCGCCCAGGGTGGACCTATGGCTACACCTTC. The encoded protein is CASSYRPGWTYGYTF.

The CDR3, as DNA: TGTGCCAGTAGTATCCTGGGGGCGTCGGAAAAACTGTTTTTT. It encodes CASSILGASEKLFF. The chain is built from TRBV19 and TRBJ1-4; D possibly corresponds to TRBD1 (6 bases). Germline values: CDR1 LNHDA, CDR2 SQIVND (reference sequence). V lost 3 bases and J 8 bases, leaving 13 bases between the germline ends. CDR3 length equals 14 residues.

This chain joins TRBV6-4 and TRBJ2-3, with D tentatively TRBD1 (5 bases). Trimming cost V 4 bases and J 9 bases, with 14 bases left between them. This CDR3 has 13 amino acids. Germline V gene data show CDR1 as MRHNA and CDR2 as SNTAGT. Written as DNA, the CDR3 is TGTGCCAGCAGTGTTGGTTATGGACAAACGCAGTATTTT. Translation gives CASSVGYGQTQYF.

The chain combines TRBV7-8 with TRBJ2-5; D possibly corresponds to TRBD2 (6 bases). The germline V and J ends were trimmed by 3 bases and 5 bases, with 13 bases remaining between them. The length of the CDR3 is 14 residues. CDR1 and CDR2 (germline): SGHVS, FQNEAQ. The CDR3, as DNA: TGTGCCAGCAGCTTGCAGGGAGGAGGGGAGACCCAGTACTTC. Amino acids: CASSLQGGGETQYF.

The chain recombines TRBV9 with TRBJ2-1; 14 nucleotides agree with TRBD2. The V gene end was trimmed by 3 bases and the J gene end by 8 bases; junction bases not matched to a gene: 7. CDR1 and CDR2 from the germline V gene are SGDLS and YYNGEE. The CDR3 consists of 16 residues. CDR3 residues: CASSAPTSGGADEQFF. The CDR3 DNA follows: TGTGCCAGCAGCGCGCCGACTAGCGGGGGGGCGGATGAGCAGTTCTTC.

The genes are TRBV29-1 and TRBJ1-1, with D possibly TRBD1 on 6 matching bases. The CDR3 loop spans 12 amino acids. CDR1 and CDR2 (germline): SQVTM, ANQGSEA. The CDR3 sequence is CSCRGGDTEAFF. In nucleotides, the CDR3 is TGCAGTTGTAGGGGGGGGGACACTGAAGCTTTCTTT. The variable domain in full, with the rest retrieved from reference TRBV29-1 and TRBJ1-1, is SAVISQKPSRDICQRGTSLTIQCQVDSQVTMMFWYRQQPGQSLTLIATANQGSEATYESGFVIDKFPISRPNLTFSTLTVSNMSPEDSSIYLCSCRGGDTEAFFGQGTRLTVV.

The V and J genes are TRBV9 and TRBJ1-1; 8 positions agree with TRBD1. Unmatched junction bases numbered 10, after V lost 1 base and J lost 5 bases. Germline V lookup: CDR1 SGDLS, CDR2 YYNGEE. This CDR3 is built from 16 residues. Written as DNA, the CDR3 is TGTGCCAGCAGCGTAAGGCAGGGGGCTGGGGCGACTGAAGCTTTCTTT. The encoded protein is CASSVRQGAGATEAFF.

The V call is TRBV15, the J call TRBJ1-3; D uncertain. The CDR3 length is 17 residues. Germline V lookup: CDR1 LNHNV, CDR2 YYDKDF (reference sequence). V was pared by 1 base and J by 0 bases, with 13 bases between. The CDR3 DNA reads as TGTGCCACCAGCAGAGCTTCACTGGTCACCTCTGGAAACACCATATATTTT. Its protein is CATSRASLVTSGNTIYF.